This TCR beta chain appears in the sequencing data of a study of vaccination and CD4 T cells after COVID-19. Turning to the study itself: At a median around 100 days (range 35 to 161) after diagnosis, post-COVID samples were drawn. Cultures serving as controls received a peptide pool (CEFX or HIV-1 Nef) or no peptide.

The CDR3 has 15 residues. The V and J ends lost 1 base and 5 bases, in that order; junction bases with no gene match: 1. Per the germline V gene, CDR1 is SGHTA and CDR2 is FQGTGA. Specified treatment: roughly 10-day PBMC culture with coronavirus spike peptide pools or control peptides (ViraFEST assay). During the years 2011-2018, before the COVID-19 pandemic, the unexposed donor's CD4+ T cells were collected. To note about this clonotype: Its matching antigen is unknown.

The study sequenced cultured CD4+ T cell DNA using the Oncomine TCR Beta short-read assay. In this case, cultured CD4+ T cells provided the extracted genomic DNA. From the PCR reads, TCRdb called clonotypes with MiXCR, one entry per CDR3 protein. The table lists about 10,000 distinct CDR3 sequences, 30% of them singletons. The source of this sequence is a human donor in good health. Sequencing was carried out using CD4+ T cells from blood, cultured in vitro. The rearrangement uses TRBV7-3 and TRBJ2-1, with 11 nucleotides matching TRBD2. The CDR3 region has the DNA TGTGCCAGCAGCTTAAGACTAGCGGGGCACAATGAGCAGTTCTTC. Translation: CASSLRLAGHNEQFF.